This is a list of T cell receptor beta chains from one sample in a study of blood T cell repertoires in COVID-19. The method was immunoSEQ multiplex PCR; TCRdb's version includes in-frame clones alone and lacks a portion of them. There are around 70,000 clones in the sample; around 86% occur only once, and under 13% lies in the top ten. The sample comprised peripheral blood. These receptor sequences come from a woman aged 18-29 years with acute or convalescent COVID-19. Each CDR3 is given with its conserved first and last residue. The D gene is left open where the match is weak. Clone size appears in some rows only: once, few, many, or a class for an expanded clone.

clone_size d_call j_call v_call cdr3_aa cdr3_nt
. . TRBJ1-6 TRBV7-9 CASSQTVNSPLHF TGTGCCAGCAGCCAGACAGTTAATTCACCCCTCCACTTT
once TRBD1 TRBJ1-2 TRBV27 CASSPGQLYGYTF TGTGCCAGCAGTCCGGGACAGCTCTATGGCTACACCTTC
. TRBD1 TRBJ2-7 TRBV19 CASSIDVTGAYEQYF TGTGCCAGTAGTATAGACGTTACAGGGGCCTACGAGCAGTACTTC
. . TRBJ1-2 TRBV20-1 CSSTPHYGYTF TGCAGTTCTACCCCTCACTATGGCTACACCTTC
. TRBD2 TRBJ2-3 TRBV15 CATSPGTSGGIYTQYF TGTGCCACCAGTCCGGGGACTAGCGGGGGTATATATACGCAGTATTTT
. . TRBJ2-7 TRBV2 CASSATPYEQYF TGTGCCAGCAGCGCGACACCGTACGAGCAGTACTTC
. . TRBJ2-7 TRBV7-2 CASSLASLTAYEQYF TGTGCCAGCAGCTTGGCCTCCCTCACAGCCTACGAGCAGTACTTC
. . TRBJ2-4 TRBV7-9 CASSLDLGGVRAKNIQYF TGTGCCAGCAGCTTAGATCTTGGTGGTGTCAGAGCCAAAAACATTCAGTACTTC
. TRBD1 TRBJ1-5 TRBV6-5 CASSSLRDSELHF TGTGCCAGCAGTAGCCTCCGGGACAGCGAACTCCATTTT
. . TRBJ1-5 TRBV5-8 CASSLRQVLGGAGQPQHF TGTGCCAGCAGCCTCCGTCAAGTCCTGGGGGGGGCAGGACAGCCCCAGCATTTT
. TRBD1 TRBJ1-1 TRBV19 CASSIEHRGGNTEAFF TGTGCCAGTAGTATAGAACACAGGGGTGGGAACACTGAAGCTTTCTTT
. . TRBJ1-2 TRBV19 CASRQQASYGYTF TGTGCCAGCCGCCAGCAGGCCAGCTATGGCTACACCTTC
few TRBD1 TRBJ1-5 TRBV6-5 CATNNWDSRNQPQHF TGTGCCACCAATAACTGGGACAGCCGCAATCAGCCCCAGCATTTT
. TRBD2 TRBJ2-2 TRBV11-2 CASSLPLLAVPGELFF TGTGCCAGCAGCTTGCCCCTCCTAGCGGTCCCCGGGGAGCTGTTTTTT
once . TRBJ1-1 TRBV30 CAWKGRVAGAFF TGTGCCTGGAAGGGCCGGGTGGCGGGAGCTTTCTTT
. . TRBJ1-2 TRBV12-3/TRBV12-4 CASSFEEYGYTF TGTGCCAGCAGTTTCGAGGAATATGGCTACACCTTC
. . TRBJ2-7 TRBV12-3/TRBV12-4 CASSFTQGGEQYF TGTGCCAGCAGTTTTACACAGGGCGGCGAGCAGTACTTC
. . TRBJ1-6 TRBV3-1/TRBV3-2 CASSQVSLSNSPLHF TGTGCCAGCAGCCAAGTATCACTATCGAATTCACCCCTCCACTTT
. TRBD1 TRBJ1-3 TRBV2 CASSGWTGGLGNTIYF TGTGCCAGCAGTGGATGGACAGGGGGGCTAGGAAACACCATATATTTT
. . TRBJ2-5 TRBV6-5 CASKGGGGLQQTQYF TGTGCCTCGAAGGGGGGCGGGGGCCTCCAGCAGACCCAGTACTTC
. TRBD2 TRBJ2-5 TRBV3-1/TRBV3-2 CASRGLARETQYF TGTGCCAGCAGAGGACTAGCGAGAGAGACCCAGTACTTC
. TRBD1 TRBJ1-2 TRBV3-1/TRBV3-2 CASSPRGNYGYTF TGTGCCAGCAGCCCCAGGGGGAACTATGGCTACACCTTC
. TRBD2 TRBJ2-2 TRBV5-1 CASRRAGGPNTGELFF TGCGCCAGCCGGCGAGCGGGGGGTCCGAACACCGGGGAGCTGTTTTTT
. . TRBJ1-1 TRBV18 CASSPILQGNTEAFF TGTGCCAGCTCACCAATCCTTCAGGGGAACACTGAAGCTTTCTTT
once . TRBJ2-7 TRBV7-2 CASSSIQGNEQYF TGTGCCAGCAGCTCGATACAGGGTAACGAGCAGTACTTC
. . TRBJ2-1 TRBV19 CASSISGGNYNEQFF TGTGCCAGTAGTATTAGCGGCGGAAACTACAATGAGCAGTTCTTC
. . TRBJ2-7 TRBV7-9 CASSFPHSGQRSYEQYF TGTGCCAGCAGCTTCCCCCATAGCGGACAACGCTCCTACGAGCAGTACTTC
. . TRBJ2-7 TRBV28 CASSFVAVSYEQYF TGTGCCAGCAGTTTTGTTGCGGTGTCCTACGAGCAGTACTTC
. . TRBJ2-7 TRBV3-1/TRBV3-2 CASSQGVASVSYEQYF TGTGCCAGCAGCCAAGGGGTGGCTAGCGTCTCCTACGAGCAGTACTTC
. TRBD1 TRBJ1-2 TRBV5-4 CASSRRPGTGTPTSYGYTF TGTGCCAGCAGCAGACGACCCGGGACAGGGACACCGACCAGCTATGGCTACACCTTC
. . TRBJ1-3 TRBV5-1 CASSLTPGGDSGNTIYF TGCGCCAGCAGCTTGACACCGGGGGGCGACTCTGGAAACACCATATATTTT
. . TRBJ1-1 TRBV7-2 CASSLDVQGGTEAFF TGTGCCAGCAGCTTAGACGTCCAGGGAGGCACTGAAGCTTTCTTT
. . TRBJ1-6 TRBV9 CASSVGRYNSPLHF TGTGCCAGCAGCGTAGGGCGGTATAATTCACCCCTCCACTTT
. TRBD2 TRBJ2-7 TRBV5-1 CASSSGTTSGGSSYEQYF TGCGCCAGCAGCTCGGGGACGACTAGCGGGGGGAGCTCCTACGAGCAGTACTTC
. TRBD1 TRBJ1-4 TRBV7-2 CASSHDRAPEKLFF TGTGCCAGCAGCCACGACAGGGCCCCTGAAAAACTGTTTTTT
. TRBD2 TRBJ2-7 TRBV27 CASSQSSGTHEQYF TGTGCCAGCAGCCAGTCTAGCGGGACCCACGAGCAGTACTTC
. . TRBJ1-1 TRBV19 CASSTRQNTEAFF TGTGCCAGTAGTACCCGACAGAACACTGAAGCTTTCTTT
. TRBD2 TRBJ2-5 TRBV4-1 CASSQAFPPLAGYQETQYF TGCGCCAGCAGCCAAGCATTCCCCCCACTAGCGGGTTACCAAGAGACCCAGTACTTC
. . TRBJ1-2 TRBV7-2 CASSLVGGPYGYTF TGTGCCAGCAGCTTAGTGGGGGGGCCCTATGGCTACACCTTC
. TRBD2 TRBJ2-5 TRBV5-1 CASSFAGGARETQYF TGCGCCAGCAGCTTTGCCGGGGGGGCCCGGGAGACCCAGTACTTC
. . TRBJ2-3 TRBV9 CASSVFPGITDTQYF TGTGCCAGCAGCGTCTTTCCGGGGATCACAGATACGCAGTATTTT
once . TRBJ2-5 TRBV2 CASSELYTTIPLKETQYF TGTGCCAGCAGTGAATTGTACACCACTATCCCCCTTAAAGAGACCCAGTACTTC
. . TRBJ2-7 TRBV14 CASSLKGHNYEQYF TGTGCCAGCAGTCTCAAGGGACACAACTACGAGCAGTACTTC
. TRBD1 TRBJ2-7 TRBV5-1 CASSLAGTGDSEQYF TGCGCCAGCAGCCTGGCCGGGACAGGGGATTCCGAGCAGTACTTC
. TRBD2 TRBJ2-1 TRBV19 CASSPPPRTSGSNEQFF TGTGCCAGTAGTCCACCCCCCCGGACTAGCGGGAGCAATGAGCAGTTCTTC
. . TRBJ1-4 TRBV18 CASSPTGTNEKLFF TGTGCCAGCTCACCAACAGGGACTAATGAAAAACTGTTTTTT
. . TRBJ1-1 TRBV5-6 CASSLMASTEAFF TGTGCCAGCAGCTTGATGGCAAGTACTGAAGCTTTCTTT
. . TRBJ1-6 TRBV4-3 CASSRIRGVNSPLHF TGCGCCAGCAGCCGGATCCGGGGGGTAAATTCACCCCTCCACTTT
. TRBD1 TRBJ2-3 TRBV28 CASSWETGPTDTQYF TGTGCCAGCAGTTGGGAGACAGGGCCCACAGATACGCAGTATTTT
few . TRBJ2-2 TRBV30 CAWTTDSNTGELFF TGTGCCTGGACAACGGACAGTAACACCGGGGAGCTGTTTTTT
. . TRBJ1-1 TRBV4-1 CASSDRQANTEAFF TGCGCCAGCAGCGACCGACAGGCGAACACTGAAGCTTTCTTT
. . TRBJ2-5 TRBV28 CASRPAGSRETQYF TGTGCCAGCAGGCCCGCGGGCAGTAGGGAGACCCAGTACTTC
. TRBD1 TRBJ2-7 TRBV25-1 CASSTGQGATYEQYF TGTGCCAGCAGTACAGGACAGGGTGCAACCTACGAGCAGTACTTC
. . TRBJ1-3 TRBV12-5 CASGLDRYSGNTIYF TGTGCTAGTGGCCTTGACAGGTACTCTGGAAACACCATATATTTT
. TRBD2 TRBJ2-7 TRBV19 CASSIRAGAGAYEQYF TGTGCCAGTAGTATCCGCGCGGGAGCTGGGGCCTACGAGCAGTACTTC
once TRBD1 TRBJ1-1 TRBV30 CAWSVPGTGSTEAFF TGTGCCTGGAGTGTCCCCGGGACAGGGTCGACTGAAGCTTTCTTT
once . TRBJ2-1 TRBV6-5 CASSLTGKTYNEQFF TGTGCCAGCAGCTTGACAGGAAAAACCTACAATGAGCAGTTCTTC